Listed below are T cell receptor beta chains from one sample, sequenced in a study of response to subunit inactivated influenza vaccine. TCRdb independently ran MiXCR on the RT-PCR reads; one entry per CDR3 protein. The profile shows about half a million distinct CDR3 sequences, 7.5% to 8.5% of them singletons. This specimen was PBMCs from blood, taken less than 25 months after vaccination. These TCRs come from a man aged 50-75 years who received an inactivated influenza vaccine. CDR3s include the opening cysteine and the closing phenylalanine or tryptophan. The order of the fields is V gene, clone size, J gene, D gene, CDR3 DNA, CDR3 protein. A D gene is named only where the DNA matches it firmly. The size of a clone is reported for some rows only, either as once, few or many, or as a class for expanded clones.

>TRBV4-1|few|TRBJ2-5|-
TGCGCCAGCAGCCCGGGACATGTCAGGGAGACCCAGTACTTC
CASSPGHVRETQYF
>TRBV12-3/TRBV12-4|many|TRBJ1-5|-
TGTGCCAGCAGTTTTCTAGGGGTTAGCAATCAGCCCCAGCATTTT
CASSFLGVSNQPQHF
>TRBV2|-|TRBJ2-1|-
TGTGCCAGCTCTACACCCTTTTCTGCGTTGAGCTCCTACAATGAGCAGTTCTTC
CASSTPFSALSSYNEQFF
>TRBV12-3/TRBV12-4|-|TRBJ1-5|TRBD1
TGTGCCAGCAGTTTGGGGCAGGGGGCTTATCAGCCCCAGCATTTT
CASSLGQGAYQPQHF
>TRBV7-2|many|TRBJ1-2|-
TGTGCCAGCAGCTTACTGATCTCTAACTATGGCTACACCTTC
CASSLLISNYGYTF
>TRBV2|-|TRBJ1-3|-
TGTGCCAGCTTTAGGGGATTCGGAAACACCATATATTTT
CASFRGFGNTIYF
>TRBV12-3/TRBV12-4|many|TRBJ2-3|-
TGTGCCAGCAGCTCCGGACACCCTAGCACAGATACGCAGTATTTT
CASSSGHPSTDTQYF
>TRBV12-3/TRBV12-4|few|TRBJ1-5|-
TGTGCCAGCAGTTTCCGGGGACTCAATAGCAATCAGCCCCAGCATTTT
CASSFRGLNSNQPQHF
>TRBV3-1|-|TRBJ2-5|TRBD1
TGTGCCAGCAGCCAGTACGGACAGGTCCAAGAGACCCAGTACTTC
CASSQYGQVQETQYF
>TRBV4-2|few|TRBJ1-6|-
TGTGCCAGCAGCCAAGACTGGGGGGGCTCCTATAATTCACCCCTCCACTTT
CASSQDWGGSYNSPLHF
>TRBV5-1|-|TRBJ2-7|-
TGCGCCAGCAGCCCCCAGGGGCAGGGTATCAACGAGCAGTACTTC
CASSPQGQGINEQYF
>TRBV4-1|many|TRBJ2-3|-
TGCGCCAGCAGCCACAGACAGAGCACAGATACGCAGTATTTT
CASSHRQSTDTQYF
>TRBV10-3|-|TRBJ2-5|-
TGTGCCATCAGTGAGTCTGGGACAATACCCCAATTTCTGTACCCAAAAGAGACCCAGTACTTC
CAISESGTIPQFLYPKETQYF
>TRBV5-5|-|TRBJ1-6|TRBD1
TGTGCCAGCAGCCTAAGACAGGGGGTTTCACCCCTCCACTTT
CASSLRQGVSPLHF
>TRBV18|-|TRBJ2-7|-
TGTGCCAGCTCGCTGGGGACGGATACCTACGAGCAGTACTTC
CASSLGTDTYEQYF
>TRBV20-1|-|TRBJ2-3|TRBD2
TGCAGTGCTAGACCATTAGCGGGTAGCACAGATACGCAGTATTTT
CSARPLAGSTDTQYF
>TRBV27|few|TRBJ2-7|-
TGTGCCAGCAGTCCTGGGAACAGTCCCTACGAGCAGTACTTC
CASSPGNSPYEQYF
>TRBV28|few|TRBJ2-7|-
TGTGCCAGCAGTCCACAGATCGGACGGTTAGAGACTCGCTCCTACGAGCAGTACTTC
CASSPQIGRLETRSYEQYF
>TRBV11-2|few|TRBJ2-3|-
TGTGCCAGCAGCCTAGGCGGGACAGGGCGTCTACTAGCGGGGCTAACAGATACGCAGTATTTT
CASSLGGTGRLLAGLTDTQYF
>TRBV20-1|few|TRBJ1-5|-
TGCAGTGCTAGAGATCCCAAAGGGAGACAGCCCCAGCATTTT
CSARDPKGRQPQHF
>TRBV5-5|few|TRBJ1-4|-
TGTGCCAGCAGCTTGGACAGCCGATTATGGGGTGAAAAACTGTTTTTT
CASSLDSRLWGEKLFF
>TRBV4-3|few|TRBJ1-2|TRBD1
TGCGCCAGCAGCCAAGAAGACACCTGGACAGGGGGTGGCTACACCTTC
CASSQEDTWTGGGYTF
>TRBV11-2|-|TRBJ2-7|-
TGTGCCAGCAGCCCATTCCGCGACCAAACATTC
CASSPFRDQTF
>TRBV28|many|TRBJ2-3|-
TGTGCCAGCAGATCAGCAACAGATACGCAGTATTTT
CASRSATDTQYF
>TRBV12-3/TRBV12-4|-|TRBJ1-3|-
TGTGCCAGCTCAGGGGTTCCTGGAAACACCATATATTTT
CASSGVPGNTIYF
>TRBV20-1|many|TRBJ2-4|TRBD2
TGCAGTGCTAGAGGACTAGCCGTAGCCAAAAACATTCAGTACTTC
CSARGLAVAKNIQYF
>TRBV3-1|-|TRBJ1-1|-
TGTGCCAGCAGCCAACCCGGACAGATAGAAGCTTTCTTT
CASSQPGQIEAFF
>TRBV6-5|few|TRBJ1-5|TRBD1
TGTGCCAGCAGTTCGGGGACAGGGAGGAGCAATCAGCCCCAGCATTTT
CASSSGTGRSNQPQHF
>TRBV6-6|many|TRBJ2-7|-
TGTGCCAGCAGTTACACCCAGGGGTACGAGCAGTACTTC
CASSYTQGYEQYF
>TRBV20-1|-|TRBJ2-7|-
TGCAGTGCTAGAGATTTATCAGGAAGACTGGACTACGAGCAGTACTTC
CSARDLSGRLDYEQYF